The source of this TCR beta chain is a study of cytomegalovirus exposure and HLA in healthy donors. This CDR3 has 19 amino acids. Trimming removed 3 bases from V and 2 bases from J; junction bases left unmatched: 16. The germline V gene has CDR1 SQVTM and CDR2 ANQGSEA. Primers: 60 Vbeta forward and 13 Jbeta reverse. Libraries were prepared by immunoSEQ multiplex PCR; TCRdb keeps only in-frame clonotypes and omits some of them. The sample table includes some 46,000 clones. In regard to this clone: Antigen unknown.

Whole-study results and caveats: What TCR beta sequences reportedly achieved was accurate prediction of HLA-A and HLA-B alleles in most subjects. A missense DCLRE1C variant was associated with V- and J-gene trimming of TCR beta chains in a later analysis, and an independent cohort replicated the association. Cytomegalovirus-associated status was assigned to approximately 160 TCR beta chains. In a later analysis, the majority of CMV-associated beta chains seemingly showed HLA restriction.

The sequenced material came from PBMCs. The rearrangement uses TRBV29-1 and TRBJ2-7; TRBD2 matches at 13 bases. This clonotype was sampled from a young woman in good health and CMV-seronegative. In DNA form, the CDR3 reads TGCAGCGTTGATGGTGGACAGGGGTTTACTAGCGGGAGGGCCTACGAGCAGTACTTC. Translated, it gives CSVDGGQGFTSGRAYEQYF.